This T cell receptor (beta chain) comes out of a study of cytomegalovirus exposure and HLA in healthy donors. The study ran its PCR with 60 Vbeta and 13 Jbeta primers. Profiling relied on immunoSEQ multiplex PCR, and the TCRdb table lists in-frame clones only, not all of them. The table has under 200,000 clones, just over 75% seen once. This clonotype was sampled from a man aged 35-49 years in good health and CMV-seronegative. Source material: PBMCs.

The CDR3 nucleotides read TGCGCCAGCAGCCAAGTTAGGACAGAGCAGTTCTTC. Its translation: CASSQVRTEQFF. The J gene is TRBJ2-1, the V gene TRBV4-1; D possibly corresponds to TRBD1 (5 bases). Trimming pared 1 base from V and 10 bases from J, leaving 8 bases between. Germline V gene data show CDR1 as MGHRA and CDR2 as YSYEKL. This CDR3 region has 12 residues.